This T cell receptor beta chain was sequenced in a study of blood T cells in healthy people across ages. Findings and limits, study-wide: Since the PBMCs were unsorted, naive and antigen-experienced cells could not be conclusively compared.

Trimming shortened V by 3 bases and J by 0 bases, and 9 bases separated the two germline ends. This CDR3 comprises 14 residues. The V gene's germline CDR1 is SGHVS and CDR2 FNYEAQ. With regard to this clonotype: Its antigen is unknown.

PCR was performed a second time for about 6 to 12 cycles using a sample-barcoded 5' primer and a J-beta primer mix. Each CDR3 protein gets one entry after TCRdb re-called the 5' RACE reads with MiXCR. Among roughly 680,000 distinct CDR3 sequences listed, 45% to 50% were seen once. Each donor had around 10 milliliters of peripheral blood drawn. Samples each yielded at least 6 micrograms of total RNA. The sample comprised blood. This TCR derives from a woman between 55 and 75 years old in good health. The V call is TRBV7-6, the J call TRBJ2-7; D unclear. This CDR3 is CASSFADTSYEQYF. In DNA, the CDR3 is TGTGCCAGCAGCTTCGCGGATACCTCCTACGAGCAGTACTTC. The full variable domain, in which reference TRBV7-6 and TRBJ2-7 provide the parts outside the CDR3, is GAGVSQSPRYKVTKRGQDVALRCDPISGHVSLYWYRQALGQGPEFLTYFNYEAQQDKSGLPNDRFSAERPEGSISTLTIQRTEQRDSAMYRCASSFADTSYEQYFGPGTRLTVT.